These 12 T cell receptor beta chains share one sample of origin, sequenced in a study of cytomegalovirus exposure and HLA in healthy donors. The PCR ran on 60 Vbeta and 13 Jbeta primers. The table came from immunoSEQ multiplex PCR; TCRdb's copy has only in-frame clones and leaves some out. The repertoire has 95,000 to 120,000 clones, 82% of them found once; the top ten carry nearly 2.5%. Sequences were obtained from PBMCs. These receptors all come from a woman aged 18-35 years in good health and CMV-seronegative.

The chain is built from TRBV29-1 and TRBJ2-1; 10 bases match TRBD2. The germline gives CDR1 SQVTM, CDR2 ANQGSEA. With V trimmed by 4 bases and J by 8 bases, 5 bases remained unmatched. This CDR3 comprises 13 residues. CDR3 amino acids: CSVAAGLADEQFF. The CDR3 region has the DNA TGCAGCGTTGCCGCCGGACTAGCGGATGAGCAGTTCTTC.

In this sample, this clone turned up a few times. The chain links TRBV28 to TRBJ2-1, with TRBD2 matching 7 bases. This CDR3 has 13 amino acids. J lost 8 bases, V lost 4 bases, and 5 bases had no gene match. Germline lookup yields CDR1 MDHEN and CDR2 SYDVKM. The CDR3 DNA is TGTGCCAGCAGTTGGCTTGGGGGGGATGAGCAGTTCTTC. It yields the protein CASSWLGGDEQFF.

This chain connects TRBV28 to TRBJ1-4; D not resolved. The V gene lost 5 bases and the J gene lost 8 bases, with 15 bases spanning the gap. Germline CDR1 is MDHEN and CDR2 is SYDVKM. This CDR3 region has 14 residues. CDR3 in amino acids: CASSLGGEREKLFF. The CDR3 nucleotides are TGTGCCAGCAGTCTTGGCGGGGAGAGGGAAAAACTGTTTTTT.

V usage is TRBV6-1 and J usage is TRBJ1-1, with 8 nucleotides matching TRBD1. Germline values: CDR1 MNHNS, CDR2 SASEGT. The CDR3 is made up of 14 amino acids. Trimming cost V 6 bases and J 5 bases; bases outside gene matches: 8. The CDR3 DNA is TGTGCCAGCAGCCGCCAGGGGGCGCATACTGAAGCTTTCTTT. It encodes CASSRQGAHTEAFF.

This rearrangement joins TRBV14 to TRBJ2-2, with D possibly TRBD1 on 5 matching bases. Looked up from germline, CDR1 is SGHDN and CDR2 is FVKESK. This CDR3 spans 14 amino acids. V shed 4 bases and J shed 3 bases, with 9 bases lying between them. CDR3 residues: CASSPGHYTGELFF. CDR3 DNA sequence: TGTGCCAGCAGCCCCGGACATTACACCGGGGAGCTGTTTTTT.

The sample holds a few counts of this clone. V is TRBV28 and J is TRBJ2-5; 10 positions match TRBD2. Germline assignment: CDR1 MDHEN and CDR2 SYDVKM. The CDR3 sequence is 17 residues long. J gave up 5 bases and V 1 base, and 10 bases lay outside the gene matches. This chain's CDR3 is CASSLFPSGRDGETQYF. The CDR3 nucleotides are TGTGCCAGCAGTTTATTTCCCAGCGGGAGGGACGGGGAGACCCAGTACTTC.

The chain recombines TRBV6-6 with TRBJ2-3, with D possibly TRBD1 on 6 matching bases. V gave up 7 bases and J gave up 2 bases, with 10 bases separating them. CDR3 length: 13 amino acids. The germline V gene has CDR1 MNHNY and CDR2 SVGAGI (reference sequence). CDR3 in DNA: TGTGCCAGCACAACAGGGATCACAGATACGCAGTATTTT. Protein sequence: CASTTGITDTQYF.

V gene TRBV11-2 combines with J gene TRBJ2-1; D is unclear. The CDR3 extends over 16 amino acids. Per germline, CDR1 SGHAT and CDR2 FQNNGV. The V end lost 5 bases, the J end lost 0 bases, and 14 bases lay between the germline ends. Here the CDR3 reads CASSDLSASSYNEQFF. The CDR3 nucleotides read TGTGCCAGCAGCGACTTGTCAGCGAGCTCCTACAATGAGCAGTTCTTC.

The J gene is TRBJ1-1, the V gene TRBV6-4, with 8 bases matching TRBD1. CDR1 is MRHNA, CDR2 SNTAGT, per germline. The CDR3 has 12 amino acids. The V segment lost 1 base and the J segment 9 bases; nucleotides outside the gene matches: 1. In DNA, the CDR3 is TGTGCCAGCAGTGACTGGACAGGGAAAGCTTTCTTT. Its translation: CASSDWTGKAFF.

The J gene is TRBJ2-2, the V gene TRBV7-6, with D possibly being TRBD1 (7 bases). With 3 bases removed from V and 4 bases from J, the gap between germline ends came to 15 bases. The CDR3 is 16 residues long. Germline CDR1 reads SGHVS; CDR2 reads FNYEAQ. In nucleotides, the CDR3 is TGTGCCAGCAGCTTCGCAGGGGGGCAAAGCACCGGGGAGCTGTTTTTT. Its translation is CASSFAGGQSTGELFF. The full variable domain, completed using reference TRBV7-6 and TRBJ2-2, is GAGVSQSPRYKVTKRGQDVALRCDPISGHVSLYWYRQALGQGPEFLTYFNYEAQQDKSGLPNDRFSAERPEGSISTLTIQRTEQRDSAMYRCASSFAGGQSTGELFFGEGSRLTVL.

A few counts support this clone. The CDR3 nucleotides read TGTGCCAGCAGTGATCCGGGACTAGCGGAAAATGAGCAGTTCTTC. It translates to CASSDPGLAENEQFF. The V gene is TRBV6-1, the J gene TRBJ2-1; 11 nucleotides match TRBD2. CDR3 length equals 15 residues. Germline values: CDR1 MNHNS, CDR2 SASEGT. V lost 3 bases to trimming and J lost 7 bases; unmatched junction nucleotides: 5.

This chain joins TRBV4-3 and TRBJ1-2; maybe TRBD1 (5 bases). The length of the CDR3 is 14 residues. V was trimmed by 0 bases and J by 8 bases, leaving 13 bases between them. Germline V gene sequence: CDR1 LGHNA, CDR2 YSLEER. CDR3 residues: CASSQENGGGGYTF. In DNA, the CDR3 is TGCGCCAGCAGCCAAGAAAACGGGGGGGGAGGCTACACCTTC.